These T cell receptor beta chains were read from a single sample in a study of response to subunit inactivated influenza vaccine. TCRdb analysed the RT-PCR reads with MiXCR anew, one entry per CDR3 protein. Of about 570,000 distinct CDR3 sequences in the sample, 10% to 12% were seen once. These same data were also listed under a study on T cells expressing NK-cell markers.

The specimen was PBMCs from blood, collected on the day of vaccination. The receptor set was obtained from a man aged 45 to 65 who received an inactivated influenza vaccine. Both conserved end residues are part of each CDR3. D genes are given only for firm matches. Clone sizes are given selectively: once, few, many, or a class where the clone is expanded.

v_call	clone_size	d_call	j_call	cdr3_aa	cdr3_nt
TRBV5-1	many	TRBD2	TRBJ2-7	CASSLGSGGLGEQYF	TGCGCCAGCAGCTTGGGCTCGGGGGGACTTGGCGAGCAGTACTTC
TRBV5-1	few	TRBD2	TRBJ2-2	CASSLEGGGLTGELFF	TGCGCCAGCAGCTTGGAAGGCGGGGGACTCACCGGGGAGCTGTTTTTT
TRBV15	-	-	TRBJ2-6	CATSRGGLGANVLTF	TGTGCCACCAGCAGGGGGGGGCTTGGGGCCAACGTCCTGACTTTC
TRBV11-2	many	-	TRBJ2-6	CASSLSSSGANVLTF	TGTGCCAGCAGCTTAAGCTCGTCTGGTGCCAACGTCCTGACTTTC
TRBV25-1	many	-	TRBJ2-3	CASSLGGGSADTQYF	TGTGCCAGCAGTCTGGGTGGGGGATCGGCAGATACGCAGTATTTT
TRBV10-3	-	-	TRBJ2-3	CATQSQTDTQYF	TGTGCCACCCAGTCTCAAACAGATACGCAGTATTTT
TRBV20-1	-	-	TRBJ2-1	CSAKVLSNEQFF	TGCAGTGCTAAGGTTTTAAGCAATGAGCAGTTCTTC
TRBV28	few	TRBD2	TRBJ2-1	CASGPLELAGTYNEQFF	TGTGCCAGCGGACCCTTAGAATTAGCGGGAACCTACAATGAGCAGTTCTTC
TRBV20-1	-	TRBD1	TRBJ2-5	CSATRQGISETQYF	TGCAGTGCCACGCGACAGGGGATCTCGGAGACCCAGTACTTC
TRBV2	-	TRBD1	TRBJ2-5	CASSKREQRQGETQYF	TGTGCCAGCAGCAAGCGAGAACAACGACAGGGGGAGACCCAGTACTTC
TRBV12-3/TRBV12-4	few	-	TRBJ2-5	CASRDGQTQETQYF	TGTGCCAGCAGGGACGGACAGACCCAAGAGACCCAGTACTTC
TRBV12-3/TRBV12-4	few	-	TRBJ1-1	CASSPRVQRLFF	TGTGCCAGCAGTCCCCGGGTGCAGAGGCTTTTCTTT
TRBV7-9	few	-	TRBJ1-2	CASSPLGGNFNYGYTF	TGTGCCAGCAGCCCCCTGGGAGGAAATTTCAACTATGGCTACACCTTC
TRBV4-3	few	TRBD2	TRBJ2-3	CASSQVFEASGITDTQYF	TGCGCCAGCAGCCAAGTTTTTGAGGCTAGCGGGATCACAGATACGCAGTATTTT
TRBV4-3	-	-	TRBJ2-4	CASSQERLAKNIQYF	TGCGCCAGCAGCCAAGAGCGTCTAGCCAAAAACATTCAGTACTTC
TRBV11-2	many	-	TRBJ1-1	CASSLGGMEKAFF	TGTGCCAGCAGCTTGGGGGGAATGGAAAAAGCTTTCTTT
TRBV12-3/TRBV12-4	few	-	TRBJ2-2	CASRTRPTGELFF	TGTGCCAGCCGGACCAGGCCCACCGGGGAGCTGTTTTTT
TRBV9	-	-	TRBJ1-2	CASSVSGFSGYTF	TGTGCCAGCAGCGTTTCGGGTTTCAGTGGCTACACCTTC
TRBV7-2	few	TRBD1	TRBJ2-5	CASSSLTGAQETQYF	TGTGCCAGCAGCTCTCTGACAGGGGCACAAGAGACCCAGTACTTC
TRBV11-2	-	-	TRBJ1-1	CASSLDRGITEAFF	TGTGCCAGCAGCTTAGACAGGGGCATCACTGAAGCTTTCTTT
TRBV29-1	few	TRBD1	TRBJ2-7	CSVGTGMNYEQYF	TGCAGCGTTGGGACAGGGATGAACTACGAGCAGTACTTC
TRBV4-2	many	-	TRBJ2-1	CASSQDRAGYNEQFF	TGTGCCAGCAGCCAAGATCGGGCAGGTTACAATGAGCAGTTCTTC
TRBV7-9	-	-	TRBJ2-7	CASSPLISALSYEQYF	TGTGCCAGCAGCCCGTTGATTAGTGCCCTCTCCTACGAGCAGTACTTC
TRBV18	-	-	TRBJ1-2	CASSPKGLNYGYTF	TGTGCCAGCTCACCTAAAGGACTGAACTATGGCTACACCTTC
TRBV27	-	-	TRBJ2-6	CASMSYSGANVLTF	TGTGCCAGCATGAGTTACTCTGGGGCCAACGTCCTGACTTTC
TRBV6-1	-	-	TRBJ2-2	CASREYILANTGELFF	TGTGCCAGCAGGGAGTATATACTCGCGAACACCGGGGAGCTGTTTTTT
TRBV29-1	few	TRBD2	TRBJ2-2	CSAFSGANTGELFF	TGCAGCGCATTTAGCGGGGCTAACACCGGGGAGCTGTTTTTT
TRBV6-2/TRBV6-3	few	-	TRBJ2-7	CASSYLPDINYEQYF	TGTGCCAGCAGTTACCTACCGGACATTAACTACGAGCAGTACTTC
TRBV9	-	TRBD2	TRBJ2-7	CASGRAGSYEQYF	TGTGCCAGCGGGAGGGCGGGATCCTACGAGCAGTACTTC
TRBV28	-	-	TRBJ1-1	CASSLLGRNRNTEAFF	TGTGCCAGCAGTTTACTGGGGAGGAATAGGAACACTGAAGCTTTCTTT
TRBV29-1	-	TRBD2	TRBJ2-7	CSVVSGVSYEQYF	TGCAGCGTGGTTAGCGGGGTCTCCTACGAGCAGTACTTC
TRBV15	few	TRBD1	TRBJ2-4	CAATRVSGTGGLAKNIQYF	TGTGCCGCCACCAGAGTAAGCGGGACAGGGGGCCTAGCCAAAAACATTCAGTACTTC
TRBV10-3	few	-	TRBJ2-3	CAISEITRADTQYF	TGTGCCATCAGTGAGATAACTAGGGCAGATACGCAGTATTTT
TRBV20-1	few	-	TRBJ2-2	CSASGSNTGELFF	TGCAGTGCTAGTGGGTCGAACACCGGGGAGCTGTTTTTT
TRBV12-3/TRBV12-4	-	TRBD1	TRBJ2-7	CASSLGTGFSYEQYF	TGTGCCAGCAGTTTAGGGACAGGGTTCTCCTACGAGCAGTACTTC
TRBV7-8	-	TRBD2	TRBJ2-5	CASSLFFLTSGSGKTQYF	TGTGCCAGCAGTTTATTTTTTTTGACTAGCGGGAGCGGGAAGACCCAGTACTTC
TRBV12-3/TRBV12-4	-	-	TRBJ2-7	CASSPEEGIEQYF	TGTGCCAGCAGTCCCGAAGAGGGGATCGAGCAGTACTTC
TRBV29-1	many	TRBD2	TRBJ2-4	CSVVTSGRANIQYF	TGCAGCGTAGTGACTAGCGGGAGGGCGAACATTCAGTACTTC
TRBV7-9	few	-	TRBJ1-5	CASSLDGYRPQHF	TGTGCCAGCAGCTTAGATGGATACAGGCCCCAGCATTTT
TRBV12-3/TRBV12-4	few	-	TRBJ2-5	CASSLRVLTGYQETQYF	TGTGCCAGCAGTTTACGCGTCCTTACTGGGTACCAAGAGACCCAGTACTTC
TRBV18	few	-	TRBJ2-5	CASSPQNGQYQETQYF	TGTGCCAGCTCACCCCAAAATGGACAGTACCAAGAGACCCAGTACTTC
TRBV15	many	-	TRBJ2-6	CATSGGSGANVLTF	TGTGCCACCAGCGGGGGATCTGGGGCCAACGTCCTGACTTTC
TRBV5-6	few	-	TRBJ2-5	CASSLWVETQYF	TGTGCCAGCAGCTTGTGGGTGGAGACCCAGTACTTC
TRBV21-1	-	-	TRBJ2-5	CASSRDRGFWEQETQYF	TGTGCCAGCAGCCGGGACAGGGGATTTTGGGAGCAAGAGACCCAGTACTTC
TRBV29-1	few	-	TRBJ1-2	CSGGRLTGDYGYTF	TGCAGCGGAGGAAGACTGACAGGCGACTATGGCTACACCTTC
TRBV12-3/TRBV12-4	few	TRBD1	TRBJ1-2	CASSTQGIGYGYTF	TGTGCCAGCAGTACACAGGGGATCGGGTATGGCTACACCTTC
TRBV5-1	few	-	TRBJ2-7	CASSLGAWGSGEQYF	TGCGCCAGCAGCTTGGGGGCTTGGGGGTCTGGAGAGCAGTACTTC
TRBV29-1	few	-	TRBJ2-1	CSVVRVAEQFF	TGCAGCGTTGTCAGGGTTGCTGAGCAGTTCTTC
TRBV7-9	-	-	TRBJ1-1	CASSPEAFF	TGTGCCAGCAGCCCCGAAGCTTTCTTT
TRBV7-2	few	-	TRBJ2-1	CASSIVGEQFF	TGTGCCAGCAGCATTGTCGGTGAGCAGTTCTTC
TRBV4-3	-	TRBD2	TRBJ2-2	CASSQGLATNTGELFF	TGCGCCAGCAGCCAAGGACTAGCGACGAACACCGGGGAGCTGTTTTTT
TRBV7-9	few	TRBD1	TRBJ1-6	CASSRQGMSSPLHF	TGTGCCAGCAGCCGACAGGGAATGAGTTCACCCCTCCACTTT
TRBV5-1	few	TRBD1	TRBJ1-5	CASSLGPGGINQPQHF	TGCGCCAGCAGCTTGGGTCCAGGGGGTATCAATCAGCCCCAGCATTTT
TRBV7-2	-	-	TRBJ2-7	CASRGTDRLSYEQYF	TGTGCCAGCAGGGGAACCGACAGGTTATCCTACGAGCAGTACTTC
TRBV5-1	few	-	TRBJ1-1	CASSLYPGGTEAFF	TGCGCCAGCAGCTTATATCCGGGGGGCACTGAAGCTTTCTTT